Listed here are 14 T cell receptor beta chains from one sample, sequenced in a study of beta chain features in type 1 diabetes. General study findings and limits: The study found moderately but significantly shorter TCRB CDR3s in all four CD4+ subsets of Type 1 diabetes patients.

TCRB transcripts that were expressed got sequenced, as all of the isolated RNA had been reverse transcribed. TCRdb's table, derived via immunoSEQ multiplex PCR, lists solely in-frame clones and lacks some. The table includes 300,000 to 400,000 clones, 9.6% detected once. No antigen has been assigned to these receptors. Sequencing used central memory CD4+ T cells from blood. The receptor source for this set is a man younger than 40 with type 1 diabetes.

This clone appeared a few times. The chain uses TRBV23-1 and TRBJ2-7, with D tentatively TRBD1 (6 bases). TRBV23-1 falls under the ORF class, with uncertain function. V gave up 6 bases and J gave up 4 bases, with 10 bases separating them. The CDR3 spans 12 residues. The CDR3 here is CASRGQTYEQYF. CDR3 DNA sequence: TGCGCCAGCAGAGGACAGACGTACGAGCAGTACTTC.

This clone was seen only once. J is TRBJ2-7 and V is TRBV27; 11 nucleotides line up with TRBD2. With 3 bases clipped from V and 1 base from J, the junction kept 8 bases outside the gene matches. The germline gives CDR1 MNHEY, CDR2 SMNVEV (reference sequence). The CDR3 sequence is 17 residues long. CDR3 nucleotide sequence: TGTGCCAGCAGTTTGAATTCGGGACTAGCGGATTCCTACGAGCAGTACTTC. As protein: CASSLNSGLADSYEQYF.

This chain links TRBV21-1 with TRBJ1-5; the table's D call TRBD1 went unverified against the DNA. TRBV21-1 is recorded as a pseudogene. The CDR3 has 17 amino acids. CDR3 DNA sequence: TGTGCCAGCAGCAAATGGGGCCGGGCCGCTAGCAATCAGCCCCAGCATTTT. Amino acid sequence: CASSKWGRAASNQPQHF.

The chain uses TRBV6-6 and TRBJ1-2; weak D call: TRBD1 (6 bases). CDR1 MNHNY and CDR2 SVGAGI come from the germline V gene (reference sequence). With 7 bases removed from V and 6 bases from J, the gap between germline ends came to 18 bases. The CDR3 is 14 amino acids. For the CDR3, the DNA is TGTGCCAGCACCAACAGGGACTCTGAGGATGGCTACACCTTC. Its translation is CASTNRDSEDGYTF.

The rearrangement links TRBV28 to TRBJ2-3, with 12 bases identical to TRBD2. The J segment lost 6 bases and the V segment lost 6 bases, leaving 7 bases of the junction unmatched. CDR3 length equals 15 residues. Germline V gene data show CDR1 as MDHEN and CDR2 as SYDVKM. Written as DNA, the CDR3 is TGTGCCAGCAGCCGCGGACTAGCGGGAAGTGATACGCAGTATTTT. It is translated as CASSRGLAGSDTQYF.

In its sample, this clone was seen a few times. J is TRBJ1-1 and V is TRBV5-1; 7 nucleotides align to TRBD1. V shed 4 bases and J 4 bases; nucleotides not matched to a gene: 7. The CDR3 covers 14 residues. Germline-derived CDR1 and CDR2 are SGHRS and YFSETQ. CDR3 amino acids: CASSRGTVRTEAFF. The DNA for the CDR3 is TGCGCCAGCAGCCGGGGGACAGTCCGCACTGAAGCTTTCTTT.

The chain combines TRBV6-1 with TRBJ1-4; D is ambiguous. The V gene's germline CDR1 is MNHNS and CDR2 SASEGT. V lost 4 bases and J lost 1, with 1 base in between. The CDR3 length is 12 residues. The CDR3 DNA follows: TGTGCCAGCAGTGGAACTAATGAAAAACTGTTTTTT. Translating it yields CASSGTNEKLFF.

This clone was recorded a few times. The V gene is TRBV4-3, the J gene TRBJ2-6, with D possibly matching TRBD2 (5 bases). CDR1 is LGHNA, CDR2 YSLEER, per germline. Trimming took off 1 base at V and 0 bases at J, with 7 bases between the two ends. The CDR3 has 16 residues. Here the CDR3 DNA reads TGCGCCAGCAGCCAAGCGGGAAGCTCTGGGGCCAACGTCCTGACTTTC. This codes for CASSQAGSSGANVLTF.

This clone was recorded many times. The chain links TRBV5-5 to TRBJ1-2; D is ambiguous. V lost 4 bases, J lost 4 bases, and 11 bases lay in between. This CDR3 has 13 residues. Germline-derived CDR1 and CDR2 are SGHKS and YYEKEE (reference sequence). The CDR3 sequence is CASSRADRYGYTF. The CDR3 DNA follows: TGTGCCAGCAGCAGGGCAGATCGCTATGGCTACACCTTC.

This clone was found a few times. J is TRBJ2-1 and V is TRBV28, with a tentative D call TRBD1 (6 bases). The CDR3 length is 13 residues. Germline CDR1 reads MDHEN; CDR2 reads SYDVKM. Between the trimmed V and J ends, which lost 7 bases and 4 bases, there was a span of 11 bases. CDR3 in DNA: TGTGCCAGCACCCTAGACAGGTACAATGAGCAGTTCTTC. Protein product: CASTLDRYNEQFF.

The CDR3 DNA sequence: TGTGCCAGCAGTGAGTGGGGCTATCAGCCCCAGCATTTT. It codes for CASSEWGYQPQHF. The chain has TRBV6-1 and TRBJ1-5; TRBD1 might be the D (5 bases). Trimming stripped 3 bases from V and 5 bases from J, with 8 bases between. Germline CDR1 reads MNHNS; CDR2 reads SASEGT. The CDR3 runs 13 residues.

The chain carries TRBV7-2 and TRBJ2-7; 7 nucleotides align to TRBD1. From germline, CDR1 is SGHTA and CDR2 FQGNSA. The CDR3 consists of 14 residues. The trim removed 5 bases at V and 6 bases at J, leaving 10 bases unmatched. Written as DNA, the CDR3 is TGTGCCAGCAGCCCTCACGGACAGGCCCCCGAGCAGTACTTC. Residues: CASSPHGQAPEQYF.

This chain joins TRBV5-4 and TRBJ2-6, with 7 positions matching TRBD1. There are 18 residues in the CDR3. V trimming: 4 bases; J trimming: 0 bases; junction bases outside the gene matches: 10. Germline V gene data show CDR1 as SGHNT and CDR2 as YYREEE (reference sequence). CDR3 amino acids: CASSPTGQISSGANVLTF. CDR3 nucleotide sequence: TGTGCCAGCAGCCCCACGGGACAGATAAGCTCTGGGGCCAACGTCCTGACTTTC.

This chain links TRBV28 with TRBJ2-5; 9 nucleotides align to TRBD1. Unmatched junction bases numbered 10, after V lost 5 bases and J lost 3 bases. Germline V CDR1 and CDR2: MDHEN, SYDVKM. The CDR3 runs 16 residues. CDR3 in DNA: TGTGCCAGCAGTACGTACAGGGGGCGCGGAAAAGAGACCCAGTACTTC. Protein sequence: CASSTYRGRGKETQYF.